This passage covers 21 T cell receptor beta chains from one sample sequenced in a study of blood T cell repertoires in COVID-19. Measured with immunoSEQ multiplex PCR; TCRdb has only the in-frame clones, and not every one. The sample has hundreds of thousands of clones, around 90% seen once. Sequencing was done on a sample of PBMCs or T cells enriched from blood (not recorded which). These TCRs come from a woman aged 45-59 years who had recovered from COVID-19.

This clone was observed once. J is TRBJ2-1 and V is TRBV21-1; the table's D call TRBD2 went unverified against the DNA. TRBV21-1 is noted as a pseudogene. The CDR3 length is 13 residues. CDR3 residues: CASTRTSVGEQFF. The CDR3 region has the DNA TGTGCCAGCACCCGGACTAGCGTGGGTGAGCAGTTCTTC.

The chain has TRBV4-1 and TRBJ2-1, with a possible D match to TRBD2 (6 bases). This CDR3 has 16 residues. V was trimmed by 1 base and J by 1 base, leaving 11 bases between them. Germline CDR1 is MGHRA and CDR2 is YSYEKL. The CDR3 DNA is TGCGCCAGCAGCCAAGTTCTGGCGGGATCCTACAATGAGCAGTTCTTC. It specifies CASSQVLAGSYNEQFF.

The V call is TRBV7-2, the J call TRBJ1-4; D may be TRBD1 (5 bases). This CDR3 has 15 amino acids. V lost 5 bases and J lost 3, with 13 bases in between. Germline CDR1 reads SGHTA; CDR2 reads FQGNSA. CDR3 in amino acids: CASSPTGEANEKLFF. The CDR3 DNA follows: TGTGCCAGCAGCCCTACGGGGGAGGCTAATGAAAAACTGTTTTTT.

The chain is built from TRBV29-1 and TRBJ1-5, with 11 positions matching TRBD1. V lost 6 bases, J lost 4 bases, and 2 bases stayed unmatched. CDR1 SQVTM and CDR2 ANQGSEA come from the germline V gene. The CDR3 has 13 residues. The CDR3: CSVGQGANQPQHF. DNA for the CDR3: TGCAGCGTCGGACAGGGGGCGAATCAGCCCCAGCATTTT.

The rearrangement joins TRBV5-1 to TRBJ2-2; D is ambiguous. Germline V gene data show CDR1 as SGHRS and CDR2 as YFSETQ. The length of the CDR3 is 12 residues. The germline V and J ends were trimmed by 4 bases and 1 base, with 2 bases remaining between them. The CDR3 region is CASSQNTGELFF. The CDR3, as DNA: TGCGCCAGCAGCCAGAACACCGGGGAGCTGTTTTTT.

CDR3: CASRQNYEQYF. DNA of the CDR3: TGTGCCAGCAGACAGAACTACGAGCAGTACTTC. The chain employs TRBV28 and TRBJ2-7; no definite D call. V was trimmed by 6 bases and J by 3 bases, leaving 6 bases between them. Germline CDR1 MDHEN, CDR2 SYDVKM. The CDR3 covers 11 residues.

DNA for the CDR3: TGTGCCACCAGCAGAGGGCAATCTAGCGGGAGTGGATATGAGCAGTTCTTC. The encoded protein is CATSRGQSSGSGYEQFF. The V gene is TRBV15, the J gene TRBJ2-1; TRBD2 agrees at 10 bases. This CDR3 contains 17 residues. CDR1 and CDR2 from the germline V gene are LNHNV and YYDKDF (reference sequence). J lost 8 bases, V lost 1 base, and 11 bases had no gene match.

This sequence joins TRBV2 and TRBJ1-1; D remains unclear. With 6 bases removed from V and 4 bases from J, the gap between germline ends came to 18 bases. The V gene's germline CDR1 is SNHLY and CDR2 FYNNEI. The length of the CDR3 is 15 residues. This chain's CDR3 is CASSKTGTTSTEAFF. The CDR3 region has the DNA TGTGCCAGCAGCAAAACGGGAACAACGTCCACTGAAGCTTTCTTT.

The J gene is TRBJ2-3, the V gene TRBV28; a possible D gene is TRBD1 (5 bases). This CDR3 comprises 15 residues. Looked up from germline, CDR1 is MDHEN and CDR2 is SYDVKM. Deletions cut 5 bases from V and 6 bases from J, with 18 bases between. The CDR3 DNA follows: TGTGCCAGCAGTCGTCCTACAGGCATGGGGGATACGCAGTATTTT. Translated: CASSRPTGMGDTQYF.

This clone was found once. This rearrangement joins TRBV15 to TRBJ2-5; the match to TRBD2 covers 10 bases. The CDR3 covers 17 residues. The germline gives CDR1 LNHNV, CDR2 YYDKDF (reference sequence). V lost 1 base, J lost 6 bases, and 11 bases stayed unmatched. CDR3 in amino acids: CATSRGGLAGESKTQYF. CDR3 DNA sequence: TGTGCCACCAGCAGAGGAGGGCTAGCGGGAGAGTCGAAGACCCAGTACTTC. Together with reference TRBV15 and TRBJ2-5, the CDR3 gives the full variable domain: DAMVIQNPRYQVTQFGKPVTLSCSQTLNHNVMYWYQQKSSQAPKLLFHYYDKDFNNEADTPDNFQSRRPNTSFCFLDIRSPGLGDTAMYLCATSRGGLAGESKTQYFGPGTRLLVL.

V is TRBV28 and J is TRBJ1-5; 12 bases match TRBD1. Trimming at V came to 3 bases and at J to 2 bases, leaving 14 bases not matched to a gene. Per the germline V gene, CDR1 is MDHEN and CDR2 is SYDVKM. The CDR3 sequence is 20 residues long. CDR3 bases: TGTGCCAGCAGTTTGCAAACCGGGACAGGGGGCGAGGTGGGCAATCAGCCCCAGCATTTT. Protein sequence: CASSLQTGTGGEVGNQPQHF.

The gene calls are TRBV7-3 and TRBJ2-3; TRBD2 matches 8 bases. Germline V gives CDR1 SGHTA, CDR2 FQGTGA. The CDR3 totals 16 residues. Trimming at V came to 4 bases and at J to 6 bases, leaving 12 bases not matched to a gene. For the CDR3, the DNA is TGTGCCAGCAGCTCTAGACTAAGCGGGAGTAGGGATACGCAGTATTTT. It codes for CASSSRLSGSRDTQYF. Drawing the rest from reference TRBV7-3 and TRBJ2-3, the complete variable domain is GAGVSQTPSNKVTEKGKYVELRCDPISGHTALYWYRQSLGQGPEFLIYFQGTGAADDSGLPNDRFFAVRPEGSVSTLKIQRTERGDSAVYLCASSSRLSGSRDTQYFGPGTRLTVL.

The rearrangement links TRBV12-3 or TRBV12-4 to TRBJ1-2; D is undetermined. Trimming pared 5 bases from V and 5 bases from J, leaving 12 bases between. CDR3 length: 13 amino acids. The chain's CDR3 is CASSVQNTYGYTF. The CDR3 DNA reads TGTGCCAGCAGTGTACAGAATACTTATGGCTACACCTTC.

In its sample, this clone was seen a few times. The chain carries TRBV2 and TRBJ1-1; D call uncertain. Trimming left V 4 bases short and J 2 bases short, with 11 bases between. The germline gives CDR1 SNHLY, CDR2 FYNNEI. The CDR3 is made up of 14 amino acids. This chain's CDR3 is CASSVTASNTEAFF. DNA for the CDR3: TGTGCCAGCAGTGTAACAGCAAGTAACACTGAAGCTTTCTTT.

The chain has TRBV11-2 and TRBJ2-2, with D possibly matching TRBD2 (6 bases). V shed 4 bases and J shed 6 bases, with 12 bases lying between them. Germline V gives CDR1 SGHAT, CDR2 FQNNGV. This CDR3 has 14 residues. CDR3 DNA sequence: TGTGCCAGCAGCTGGCTTAGCGGAGCCGGGGAGCTGTTTTTT. Its protein product is CASSWLSGAGELFF.

This clone was seen more than once but under ten times. V and J are TRBV27 and TRBJ2-7, with a weak D call TRBD1 (5 bases). Trimming removed 2 bases from V and 2 bases from J, with 10 bases in between. The CDR3 runs to 14 residues. Per the germline V gene, CDR1 is MNHEY and CDR2 is SMNVEV (reference sequence). The CDR3 region is CASSLGATTYEQYF. CDR3 DNA sequence: TGTGCCAGCAGTTTAGGGGCGACAACCTACGAGCAGTACTTC.

This clone was picked up a small number of times. The chain recombines TRBV10-3 with TRBJ1-2, with D perhaps TRBD1 (5 bases). V was shortened by 6 bases and J by 4 bases, with 15 bases between the two germline ends. The CDR3 is 14 amino acids. Germline CDR1 reads ENHRY; CDR2 reads SYGVKD. The CDR3 DNA is TGTGCCATCAGGGGGACCTCGGAGGGCTATGGCTACACCTTC. It encodes CAIRGTSEGYGYTF.

CDR3: CASSVLAGSGTGELFF. The CDR3 DNA reads TGTGCCAGCAGCGTACTAGCGGGTTCAGGAACCGGGGAGCTGTTTTTT. V and J are TRBV9 and TRBJ2-2; 8 bases agree with TRBD2. The CDR3 spans 16 residues. Germline values: CDR1 SGDLS, CDR2 YYNGEE. The ends lost 1 base at V and 5 bases at J; junction bases unmatched: 7.

The V and J genes are TRBV28 and TRBJ1-5, with D possibly being TRBD1 (6 bases). Looked up from germline, CDR1 is MDHEN and CDR2 is SYDVKM. This CDR3 has 15 residues. V lost 5 bases, J lost 0 bases, and 11 bases lay in between. CDR3 loop: CASSRQVYSNQPQHF. CDR3 coding DNA: TGTGCCAGCAGTAGACAGGTTTATAGCAATCAGCCCCAGCATTTT.

The rearrangement joins TRBV20-1 to TRBJ2-2, with no clear D. Germline CDR1 reads DFQATT; CDR2 reads SNEGSKA (reference sequence). The V and J ends lost 7 bases and 1 base respectively, with 4 bases between them. This CDR3 has 11 residues. The CDR3 region has the DNA TGCAGTGTATTGAACACCGGGGAGCTGTTTTTT. Its protein is CSVLNTGELFF.

The CDR3 region is CASSLDVVWASYGYTF. In DNA form, the CDR3 reads TGTGCCAGCAGCTTAGATGTGGTTTGGGCCTCCTATGGCTACACCTTC. This chain connects TRBV11-2 to TRBJ1-2; no definite D call. Trimming took 0 bases from V and 4 from J, leaving 15 bases between them. CDR1 and CDR2 from the germline V gene are SGHAT and FQNNGV. The CDR3 is made up of 16 amino acids.